The 14 T cell receptor beta chains in this list originate from one sample, sequenced in a study of long-term antiretroviral therapy in people with HIV. Survey-level resolution applied to immunoSEQ assay v3.0. Measured with immunoSEQ multiplex PCR; TCRdb has only the in-frame clones, and not every one. Among tens of thousands of clones listed, around 86% were seen once. The sample here was unsorted PBMCs, taken 0.1 years before starting antiretroviral therapy. The source of these receptors is a woman in her forties or fifties with HIV.

The genes are TRBV5-6 and TRBJ2-7, with 9 nucleotides matching TRBD1. Trimming at V came to 4 bases and at J to 3 bases, leaving 8 bases not matched to a gene. This CDR3 is 15 amino acids long. Germline CDR1 is SGHDT and CDR2 is YYEEEE. CDR3 residues: CASSRPWTGDYEQYF. CDR3 coding DNA: TGTGCCAGCAGCCGTCCTTGGACAGGGGACTACGAGCAGTACTTC.

The genes are TRBV10-3 and TRBJ2-1; D unresolved. The CDR3 contains 11 residues. Germline V lookup: CDR1 ENHRY, CDR2 SYGVKD. V was clipped by 3 bases and J by 7 bases, with 4 bases between them. CDR3 region: CAISDRNEQFF. For the CDR3, the DNA is TGTGCCATCAGTGACCGAAATGAGCAGTTCTTC.

The chain has TRBV29-1 and TRBJ1-2; TRBD1 might be the D (5 bases). Trimming removed 4 bases from V and 4 bases from J, with 16 bases in between. There are 14 residues in the CDR3. Germline V CDR1 and CDR2: SQVTM, ANQGSEA. CDR3 residues: CSVVGDGASYGYTF. DNA for the CDR3: TGCAGCGTTGTTGGGGACGGGGCGTCCTATGGCTACACCTTC.

The chain joins TRBV11-3 to TRBJ2-3; D is possibly TRBD1 (6 bases). Germline CDR1 SGHNT, CDR2 YENEEA. Trimming took 2 bases from V and 1 from J, leaving 7 bases between them. The length of the CDR3 is 14 residues. The CDR3 here is CASSLRQGTDTQYF. In DNA, the CDR3 is TGTGCCAGCAGCTTACGACAGGGCACAGATACGCAGTATTTT.

The chain couples TRBV15 to TRBJ2-3; TRBD1 matches at 8 bases. This CDR3 is built from 16 residues. With V trimmed by 6 bases and J by 8 bases, 16 bases remained unmatched. Germline-derived CDR1 and CDR2 are LNHNV and YYDKDF (reference sequence). CDR3 protein: CATRDRTGRIEGTQYF. The CDR3 DNA follows: TGTGCCACCAGGGACCGGACAGGGCGGATAGAGGGTACGCAGTATTTT.

This chain joins TRBV7-8 and TRBJ1-1; the D gene is possibly TRBD1 (5 bases). V lost 5 bases and J lost 6, with 13 bases in between. The CDR3 consists of 13 residues. CDR1 is SGHVS and CDR2 is FQNEAQ in the germline V gene. The CDR3 here is CASSPDSFPEAFF. CDR3 in DNA: TGTGCCAGCAGCCCCGACAGCTTTCCTGAAGCTTTCTTT.

The rearrangement links TRBV5-6 to TRBJ1-5; unclear D gene. Germline lookup yields CDR1 SGHDT and CDR2 YYEEEE. This CDR3 is 12 amino acids long. Trimming removed 3 bases at V and 4 bases at J, with 5 bases between. Here the CDR3 reads CASSSLNQPQHF. The CDR3 nucleotides read TGTGCCAGCAGCTCGTTAAATCAGCCCCAGCATTTT.

V gene TRBV11-2 combines with J gene TRBJ2-3; D possibly corresponds to TRBD2 (7 bases). The CDR3 length is 15 residues. The ends were cut back, 2 bases at V and 3 bases at J, with 12 bases in the middle. Germline CDR1 and CDR2: SGHAT and FQNNGV. CDR3 loop: CASSLRGAGTDTQYF. In nucleotides, the CDR3 is TGTGCCAGCAGCTTACGGGGGGCGGGGACAGATACGCAGTATTTT.

In its sample, this clone was seen a few times. The V and J genes are TRBV4-3 and TRBJ2-7, with 7 bases fitting TRBD1. The germline gives CDR1 LGHNA, CDR2 YSLEER. J lost 2 bases, V lost 2 bases, and 6 bases had no gene match. CDR3 size: 15 residues. This CDR3 reads CASSQSATGPYEQYF. The CDR3 nucleotides read TGCGCCAGCAGCCAAAGTGCGACAGGGCCCTACGAGCAGTACTTC.

The rearrangement links TRBV12-5 to TRBJ1-2; perhaps TRBD1 as D (6 bases). V dropped 6 bases and J dropped 2 bases, with 13 bases sitting between them. Germline V gives CDR1 LGHNT, CDR2 FRNRAP. CDR3 length equals 14 residues. The CDR3 sequence is CASGDQGFNYGYTF. CDR3 bases: TGTGCTAGTGGGGACCAGGGGTTCAACTATGGCTACACCTTC.

The rearrangement uses TRBV9 and TRBJ2-1; TRBD2 matches at 10 bases. The V gene's germline CDR1 is SGDLS and CDR2 YYNGEE. CDR3 size: 16 residues. The V and J ends lost 4 bases and 2 bases, in that order; junction bases with no gene match: 6. CDR3 nucleotide sequence: TGTGCCAGCAGCCATCCGCTAGCGGGGGCCTACAATGAGCAGTTCTTC. Translation gives CASSHPLAGAYNEQFF.

The chain carries TRBV7-6 and TRBJ2-1; 11 bases line up with TRBD2. V lost 2 bases to trimming and J lost 9 bases; unmatched junction nucleotides: 15. Germline assignment: CDR1 SGHVS and CDR2 FNYEAQ. The CDR3 has 18 residues. CDR3 sequence: CASSLWPEGLAGGFEQFF. In DNA, the CDR3 is TGTGCCAGCAGCTTATGGCCCGAGGGGCTAGCGGGGGGTTTTGAGCAGTTCTTC.

The J gene is TRBJ1-2, the V gene TRBV4-3; 7 bases are shared with TRBD1. Germline CDR1 reads LGHNA; CDR2 reads YSLEER. The V segment lost 4 bases and the J segment 7 bases; nucleotides outside the gene matches: 15. The CDR3 consists of 16 residues. CDR3 protein: CASSPDPSGGTGGYTF. For the CDR3, the DNA is TGCGCCAGCAGCCCAGACCCTTCAGGGGGAACGGGTGGCTACACCTTC.

The rearrangement links TRBV2 to TRBJ1-5, with no clear D. Germline loops: CDR1 SNHLY, CDR2 FYNNEI. Trimming took 5 bases from V and 5 from J, leaving 13 bases between them. CDR3 size: 14 residues. DNA of the CDR3: TGTGCCAGCAGTCCCACGGCTACTCATCAGCCCCAGCATTTT. Its translation: CASSPTATHQPQHF. The full variable domain, its missing parts supplied by reference TRBV2 and TRBJ1-5, is EPEVTQTPSHQVTQMGQEVILRCVPISNHLYFYWYRQILGQKVEFLVSFYNNEISEKSEIFDDQFSVERPDGSNFTLKIRSTKLEDSAMYFCASSPTATHQPQHFGDGTRLSIL.